Each of the 25 T cell receptor beta chains below was sequenced from the same sample in a study of cytomegalovirus exposure and HLA in healthy donors. The PCR employed 60 Vbeta primers together with 13 Jbeta primers. The data were produced by immunoSEQ multiplex PCR, yet TCRdb's version contains in-frame clones alone and is incomplete. This sample has 150,000 to 200,000 clones, with roughly 84% found just once. The material sequenced was PBMCs. Receptors originate from a man between 18 and 35 years old in good health and CMV-seronegative.

Details on this clone: The same CDR3 is also encoded by other DNA sequences in this sample. The V and J genes are TRBV6-6 and TRBJ2-7, with D maybe TRBD1 (6 bases). The germline V and J ends were trimmed by 5 bases and 2 bases, with 13 bases remaining between them. CDR1 and CDR2 (germline): MNHNY, SVGAGI (reference sequence). The CDR3 has 14 amino acids. The CDR3 DNA reads TGTGCCAGCAGTCCCCCCAGGGGTACCTACGAGCAGTACTTC. This codes for CASSPPRGTYEQYF.

The chain combines TRBV27 with TRBJ1-2; the match to TRBD1 covers 11 bases. The germline gives CDR1 MNHEY, CDR2 SMNVEV (reference sequence). This CDR3 is built from 15 residues. V shed 4 bases and J 6 bases; nucleotides not matched to a gene: 7. The CDR3, as DNA: TGTGCCAGCAGTTCCCGGACAGGGGGCATTGATGGCTACACCTTC. Its translation: CASSSRTGGIDGYTF.

The gene calls are TRBV27 and TRBJ2-1, with 11 bases identical to TRBD1. CDR3 length equals 22 residues. Germline CDR1 MNHEY, CDR2 SMNVEV (reference sequence). Germline trimming cut 4 bases from V and 4 bases from J; bases unmatched to any gene: 24. The DNA for the CDR3 is TGTGCCAGCAGTTATCCAATACCGGGACAGGGGGAACGATCGGAACGTTACAATGAGCAGTTCTTC. Its translation is CASSYPIPGQGERSERYNEQFF.

This clone was detected a few times. This chain joins TRBV30 and TRBJ1-5, with TRBD1 matching over 8 bases. CDR1 GTSNPN and CDR2 SVGIG come from the germline V gene (reference sequence). The CDR3 loop spans 15 amino acids. V was clipped by 5 bases and J by 0 bases; unmatched bases: 6. CDR3 DNA sequence: TGTGCCTGGGACAGGGGTTTGAATAGCAATCAGCCCCAGCATTTT. As protein: CAWDRGLNSNQPQHF.

Turning to this clone: Within the sample, other DNA sequences also encode this same CDR3. The rearrangement joins TRBV28 to TRBJ1-2; TRBD1 aligns across 9 bases. CDR3 length equals 13 residues. The J segment lost 4 bases and the V segment lost 7 bases, leaving 4 bases of the junction unmatched. The germline gives CDR1 MDHEN, CDR2 SYDVKM. This CDR3 is CASKQGAGYGYTF. The CDR3 DNA reads TGTGCCAGCAAACAGGGGGCAGGCTATGGCTACACCTTC.

In DNA, the CDR3 is TGTGCCAGCAGCTTACCGGGAGGAAGCTACGAGCAGTACTTC. Translation gives CASSLPGGSYEQYF. V and J are TRBV7-8 and TRBJ2-7; 7 bases are a match to TRBD2. Germline loops: CDR1 SGHVS, CDR2 FQNEAQ. CDR3 length equals 14 residues. V gave up 2 bases and J gave up 3 bases; unmatched junction bases: 4. Filled out from reference TRBV7-8 and TRBJ2-7, the complete variable domain reads GAGVSQSPRYKVAKRGQDVALRCDPISGHVSLFWYQQALGQGPEFLTYFQNEAQLDKSGLPSDRFFAERPEGSVSTLKIQRTQQEDSAVYLCASSLPGGSYEQYFGPGTRLTVT.

The chain has TRBV5-1 and TRBJ2-2, with D perhaps matching TRBD1 (6 bases). From germline, CDR1 is SGHRS and CDR2 YFSETQ. This CDR3 spans 14 amino acids. V was clipped by 0 bases and J by 7 bases, with 10 bases between them. The CDR3 loop reads CASSLAARGGELFF. The CDR3 DNA reads TGCGCCAGCAGCTTGGCCGCCAGGGGCGGGGAGCTGTTTTTT.

This clone was picked up one time. The chain uses TRBV29-1 and TRBJ2-5; the match to TRBD2 covers 7 bases. The CDR3 totals 13 residues. The J segment lost 4 bases and the V segment lost 3 bases, leaving 5 bases of the junction unmatched. Germline CDR1 and CDR2: SQVTM and ANQGSEA. CDR3 nucleotide sequence: TGCAGCGTTGAGAACGGGAGGCGAGAGACCCAGTACTTC. Translating gives CSVENGRRETQYF.

The rearrangement joins TRBV5-1 to TRBJ1-2; maybe TRBD1 (5 bases). Trimming shortened V by 0 bases and J by 3 bases, and 12 bases separated the two germline ends. The V gene's germline CDR1 is SGHRS and CDR2 YFSETQ. The CDR3 has 15 amino acids. The DNA for the CDR3 is TGCGCCAGCAGCTTGGGCCTGGGGCGAGACTATGGCTACACCTTC. Translation: CASSLGLGRDYGYTF.

This rearrangement joins TRBV4-3 to TRBJ2-1, with no clear D. Germline V CDR1 and CDR2: LGHNA, YSLEER. The germline V and J ends were trimmed by 4 bases and 4 bases, with 5 bases remaining between them. This CDR3 spans 12 amino acids. The DNA of the CDR3 is TGCGCCAGCAGCCGAGGTTACAATGAGCAGTTCTTC. Translated: CASSRGYNEQFF.

The rearrangement uses TRBV4-1 and TRBJ2-7, with D unresolved. CDR1 is MGHRA, CDR2 YSYEKL, per germline. The ends were cut back, 0 bases at V and 2 bases at J, with 11 bases in the middle. The CDR3 contains 15 residues. CDR3 residues: CASSQEVVPAYEQYF. In DNA form, the CDR3 reads TGCGCCAGCAGCCAAGAAGTGGTACCGGCCTACGAGCAGTACTTC.

With respect to this clone: The same CDR3 also results from other DNA sequences found in this sample. This chain uses TRBV19 with TRBJ2-5; a possible D gene is TRBD2 (6 bases). The germline V gene has CDR1 LNHDA and CDR2 SQIVND (reference sequence). Trimming took off 1 base at V and 5 bases at J, with 14 bases between the two ends. The CDR3 consists of 15 residues. The CDR3 sequence: CASSIVPGGVETQYF. In nucleotides, the CDR3 is TGTGCCAGTAGTATAGTACCAGGAGGGGTGGAGACCCAGTACTTC.

This chain links TRBV29-1 with TRBJ1-4; D remains unclear. The CDR3 runs 13 residues. The V end was cut by 6 bases, the J end by 0 bases, with 8 bases between. Germline CDR1 and CDR2: SQVTM and ANQGSEA. CDR3 in amino acids: CSVHSPTNEKLFF. Here the CDR3 DNA reads TGCAGCGTACACAGCCCAACTAATGAAAAACTGTTTTTT.

The rearrangement links TRBV7-9 to TRBJ2-5; 8 bases map to TRBD1. This CDR3 spans 13 amino acids. The germline gives CDR1 SEHNR, CDR2 FQNEAQ (reference sequence). Losses at the gene ends were 8 bases for V and 9 bases for J; bases not matched to a gene: 11. The CDR3, as DNA: TGTGCCAGCCAATCGCCAGGGGGCGGGTCCCAGTACTTC. It specifies CASQSPGGGSQYF. The whole variable domain, filled in from reference TRBV7-9 and TRBJ2-5, reads DTGVSQNPRHKITKRGQNVTFRCDPISEHNRLYWYRQTLGQGPEFLTYFQNEAQLEKSRLLSDRFSAERPKGSFSTLEIQRTEQGDSAMYLCASQSPGGGSQYFGPGTRLLVL.

The chain employs TRBV6-1 and TRBJ1-1; possibly TRBD1 for D (6 bases). Germline CDR1 reads MNHNS; CDR2 reads SASEGT. The ends were cut back, 3 bases at V and 1 base at J, with 12 bases in the middle. This CDR3 is 15 amino acids long. The CDR3 sequence is CASSDPGGPNTEAFF. CDR3 sequence (DNA): TGTGCCAGCAGTGACCCCGGGGGGCCGAACACTGAAGCTTTCTTT.

V usage is TRBV7-9 and J usage is TRBJ2-5, with TRBD1 identical over 8 bases. The V gene's germline CDR1 is SEHNR and CDR2 FQNEAQ (reference sequence). Trimming cost V 5 bases and J 3 bases; bases outside gene matches: 8. CDR3 length: 15 amino acids. The CDR3 coding sequence is TGTGCCAGCAGCGTACAGACAGGGGATGAAGAGACCCAGTACTTC. This encodes CASSVQTGDEETQYF.

Of note for this clone: A junction boundary mismatches the germline segment, possibly from a read error. The CDR3 spells CSSSFGGSYSGANVLTF. The CDR3 region has the DNA TGTTCCAGCAGCTTCGGCGGGAGCTACTCTGGGGCCAACGTCCTGACTTTC. The V and J genes are TRBV7-9 and TRBJ2-6, with 7 bases aligning to TRBD2. This CDR3 contains 17 residues. Germline lookup yields CDR1 SEHNR and CDR2 FQNEAQ (reference sequence).

CDR3 residues: CAIMGGMNTEAFF. The CDR3 nucleotides are TGTGCCATCATGGGGGGAATGAACACTGAAGCTTTCTTT. This rearrangement joins TRBV10-3 to TRBJ1-1; possibly TRBD1 for D (5 bases). CDR1 is ENHRY, CDR2 SYGVKD, per germline. There are 13 residues in the CDR3. With 7 bases removed from V and 0 bases from J, the gap between germline ends came to 9 bases.

The V and J genes are TRBV7-2 and TRBJ1-4; weak D call: TRBD1 (5 bases). The germline V gene has CDR1 SGHTA and CDR2 FQGNSA. This CDR3 contains 14 residues. V shed 5 bases and J shed 8 bases, with 15 bases lying between them. The CDR3 region is CASSQGNPGEKLFF. The CDR3 region has the DNA TGTGCCAGCAGCCAAGGGAACCCAGGGGAAAAACTGTTTTTT.

The J gene is TRBJ1-2, the V gene TRBV28; D uncertain. Germline V lookup: CDR1 MDHEN, CDR2 SYDVKM. This CDR3 has 12 amino acids. V was shortened by 3 bases and J by 3 bases, with 5 bases between the two germline ends. The DNA for the CDR3 is TGTGCCAGCAGTTTGGGCGACTATGGCTACACCTTC. It encodes CASSLGDYGYTF.

The CDR3 DNA is TGCGCCAGCAGCCATCAGGGGGGACAGGGACTCTCTGGAAACACCATATATTTT. Protein: CASSHQGGQGLSGNTIYF. V is TRBV4-1 and J is TRBJ1-3; 9 nucleotides agree with TRBD1. The CDR3 contains 18 residues. With 3 bases clipped from V and 0 bases from J, the junction kept 9 bases outside the gene matches. Germline V CDR1 and CDR2: MGHRA, YSYEKL.

This chain joins TRBV7-2 and TRBJ2-7; TRBD1 aligns across 12 bases. Trimming took 5 bases from V and 4 from J; bases not matched to a gene: 3. CDR1 is SGHTA, CDR2 FQGNSA, per germline. This CDR3 contains 14 residues. The CDR3, as DNA: TGTGCCAGCAGCGGGACAGGGGGCATTTACGAGCAGTACTTC. This encodes CASSGTGGIYEQYF.

V and J are TRBV5-1 and TRBJ2-2, with 8 nucleotides matching TRBD2. Germline V CDR1 and CDR2: SGHRS, YFSETQ. This CDR3 spans 16 amino acids. The junction had 4 bases not matched to a gene; V was cut back by 0 bases and J by 3 bases. DNA for the CDR3: TGCGCCAGCAGCTTGGGGACTAGCCCCCACACCGGGGAGCTGTTTTTT. Residues: CASSLGTSPHTGELFF.

In this sample, this clone turned up once. The chain recombines TRBV7-2 with TRBJ1-3, with D perhaps TRBD1 (6 bases). This CDR3 spans 15 amino acids. From germline, CDR1 is SGHTA and CDR2 FQGNSA. Trimming took 0 bases from V and 4 from J, leaving 10 bases between them. This CDR3 reads CASSLAIGQGNTIYF. In DNA form, the CDR3 reads TGTGCCAGCAGCTTAGCCATCGGACAGGGAAACACCATATATTTT. The whole variable domain, filled in from reference TRBV7-2 and TRBJ1-3, reads GAGVSQSPSNKVTEKGKDVELRCDPISGHTALYWYRQSLGQGLEFLIYFQGNSAPDKSGLPSDRFSAERTGGSVSTLTIQRTQQEDSAVYLCASSLAIGQGNTIYFGEGSWLTVV.

This chain connects TRBV28 to TRBJ1-6; no clear D. Trimming removed 1 base at V and 7 bases at J, with 11 bases between. Looked up from germline, CDR1 is MDHEN and CDR2 is SYDVKM. This CDR3 spans 15 amino acids. DNA of the CDR3: TGTGCCAGCAGTTTATACAGACGAAGGAATTCACCCCTCCACTTT. This sequence encodes CASSLYRRRNSPLHF.